This T cell receptor beta chain was retrieved from a study of tumor and adjacent non-tumor tissue in lung cancer. In the study overall: Stage I to III disease affected some 11 men and 4 or 5 women aged 31 to 76.

Germline V lookup: CDR1 SGHNT, CDR2 YENEEA. The CDR3 sequence is 15 residues long. The template was RNA from unsorted bulk tissue. Distant lung tissue was collected more than 3 cm away from the tumor edge. TCRbeta libraries were built with three rounds of nested PCR, modified from ARM-PCR. TCRdb itself ran the multiplex PCR reads through MiXCR, one entry per CDR3 protein. In the table there are some 100,000 distinct CDR3 sequences, 50% to 70% of which are singletons. Worth noting for this clonotype: The antigen is undetermined. A junction boundary mismatches the germline segment, possibly from a read error.

General study results and limits: In normal lung, the top 100 clones were significantly more dominant than in tumor.

The TCR comes from a man aged 30-40 years with non-small cell lung cancer. The chain combines TRBV11-3 with TRBJ1-1; D remains ambiguous. The sequenced sample consisted of distant non-tumor lung tissue. Written as DNA, the CDR3 is TGTACCAGCAGCTTAATAACCAGTATCAACACTGAAGCTTTCTTT. Its translation is CTSSLITSINTEAFF.